One and the same sample provided the 6 T cell receptor beta chains below, sequenced in a study of blood T cell repertoires in COVID-19. The assay was immunoSEQ multiplex PCR, and TCRdb's table has in-frame clones only and misses some. This sample has 220,000 or so clones, with more than 70% found just once. The specimen sequenced was PBMCs or T cells enriched from blood (not recorded which). These receptor sequences come from a woman aged 45-60 years who had recovered from COVID-19.

The V gene is TRBV7-8, the J gene TRBJ1-5; D not certain. Germline V CDR1 and CDR2: SGHVS, FQNEAQ. This CDR3 has 12 amino acids. The ends were cut back, 5 bases at V and 10 bases at J, with 12 bases in the middle. The CDR3 region has the DNA TGTGCCAGCAGCCCTACGGGTGGCCCCCAGCATTTT. It codes for CASSPTGGPQHF.

This chain connects TRBV12-2 to TRBJ1-3. TRBV12-2 is a pseudogene locus. This CDR3 is 14 amino acids long. The CDR3 DNA reads as TGTGCAAGTCGCTTCTCGTCCTCTGGAAACACCATATATTTT. This codes for CASRFSSSGNTIYF.

The chain couples TRBV14 to TRBJ1-2; 7 bases map to TRBD1. Looked up from germline, CDR1 is SGHDN and CDR2 is FVKESK. With 6 bases clipped from V and 7 bases from J, the junction kept 8 bases outside the gene matches. There are 13 residues in the CDR3. The CDR3 DNA reads as TGTGCCAGCAGTTCGCAGGGGGTTTCTGGCTACACCTTC. As protein: CASSSQGVSGYTF. Looking up the rest from reference TRBV14 and TRBJ1-2 gives the full variable domain: EAGVTQFPSHSVIEKGQTVTLRCDPISGHDNLYWYRRVMGKEIKFLLHFVKESKQDESGMPNNRFLAERTGGTYSTLKVQPAELEDSGVYFCASSSQGVSGYTFGSGTRLTVV.

This chain uses TRBV5-5 with TRBJ1-2; 9 positions agree with TRBD1. Germline V CDR1 and CDR2: SGHKS, YYEKEE (reference sequence). The CDR3 spans 13 residues. The J segment lost 6 bases and the V segment lost 0 bases, leaving 0 bases of the junction unmatched. For the CDR3, the DNA is TGTGCCAGCAGCTTGGGACAGGGGGATGGCTACACCTTC. This codes for CASSLGQGDGYTF.

The genes are TRBV4-2 and TRBJ2-1; 9 positions agree with TRBD2. The CDR3 runs to 16 residues. V trimming: 5 bases; J trimming: 7 bases; junction bases outside the gene matches: 12. Germline values: CDR1 LGHNA, CDR2 YNFKEQ. The CDR3 sequence: CASSSGLAGAGNEQFF. The CDR3 bases are TGTGCCAGCAGCAGCGGTTTAGCGGGGGCCGGGAATGAGCAGTTCTTC.

The chain carries TRBV25-1 and TRBJ2-3; the match to TRBD2 covers 11 bases. The CDR3 has 14 amino acids. With V trimmed by 7 bases and J by 4 bases, 4 bases remained unmatched. Germline-derived CDR1 and CDR2 are MGHDK and SYGVNS. The CDR3 sequence is CASNIAGGPDTQYF. The CDR3 nucleotides read TGTGCCAGCAATATAGCGGGGGGGCCAGATACGCAGTATTTT.